This paragraph covers one T cell receptor (beta chain) sequence. The antigen is not known. Trimming cost V 5 bases and J 5 bases, with 8 bases left between them. Germline V gene data show CDR1 as SGHTA and CDR2 as FQGNSA. There are 12 residues in the CDR3. The study reverse transcribed the entire isolated RNA, so it sequenced expressed TCRB transcripts. Repertoires were generated with immunoSEQ multiplex PCR, while TCRdb's copy carries only in-frame clones and drops some. The sample consists of more than 200,000 clones, 16% of them appearing once. A single heparinised blood sample, averaging roughly 0.11 L, was obtained per donor. These data originate in a study of beta chain features in type 1 diabetes. General observations from the study: TCRB CDR3s from Type 1 diabetes patients were moderately but significantly shorter in all four CD4+ subsets.

This chain links TRBV7-2 with TRBJ2-3; no clear D. The clonotype comes from a man in his thirties or forties with type 1 diabetes. Sequenced material: naive CD4+ T cells from blood. The DNA for the CDR3 is TGTGCCAGCAGCACGTACGTAGATACGCAGTATTTT. This sequence encodes CASSTYVDTQYF.